One sample yielded the 24 T cell receptor beta chains listed below, sequenced in a study of T cells in Graves' hyperthyroidism and ophthalmopathy. The investigators amplified TCR beta CDR3 regions from RNA transcripts. When the TCR CDR3 underwent first-round RT-PCR, the HTBI primer set was used. TCRdb re-called the multiplex PCR reads with MiXCR, one entry per CDR3 protein. The sample yields roughly 30,000 distinct CDR3 sequences, around 40% seen once. Sequencing used blood. These receptors were obtained from a woman in her 30s with Graves' hyperthyroidism.

In its sample, this clonotype was seen many times. This chain joins TRBV4-1 and TRBJ1-4; 10 bases fit TRBD1. Germline CDR1 MGHRA, CDR2 YSYEKL. The J segment lost 14 bases and the V segment lost 2 bases, leaving 8 bases of the junction unmatched. The CDR3 loop spans 14 amino acids. CDR3 loop: CASSQPGQGTLLFF. The CDR3, as DNA: TGCGCCAGCAGCCAACCGGGACAGGGGACCCTCCTGTTTTTT.

This clonotype was found once. This is likely a read error, given that the CDR3 carries no conserved phenylalanine or tryptophan at its end. This chain uses TRBV5-1 with TRBJ2-5; perhaps D is TRBD1 or TRBD2 (5 bases each). Germline-derived CDR1 and CDR2 are SGHRS and YFSETQ. The CDR3 consists of 14 residues. V dropped 3 bases and J dropped 3 bases, with 12 bases sitting between them. CDR3 region: CASSSGQGEETQYY. The CDR3, as DNA: TGCGCCAGCAGCTCGGGGCAGGGCGAAGAGACCCAGTACTAC.

This clonotype occurred many times. The rearrangement links TRBV30 to TRBJ2-7; D not resolved. Germline lookup yields CDR1 GTSNPN and CDR2 SVGIG (reference sequence). V gave up 4 bases and J gave up 5 bases, with 15 bases separating them. This CDR3 region has 13 residues. The CDR3 here is CAWTGMGNNEQYF. For the CDR3, the DNA is TGTGCCTGGACTGGGATGGGGAACAACGAGCAGTACTTC.

V usage is TRBV10-3 and J usage is TRBJ2-7; 7 positions agree with TRBD1. Germline V CDR1 and CDR2: ENHRY, SYGVKD. With V trimmed by 8 bases and J by 2 bases, 12 bases remained unmatched. CDR3 length equals 15 residues. The CDR3, as DNA: TGTGCCATCGGTGGGGTTACGGGACAGACCTACGAGCAGTACTTC. Amino acids: CAIGGVTGQTYEQYF.

This clonotype was counted between two and nine times. This chain joins TRBV2 and TRBJ2-3, with a possible D match to TRBD2 (5 bases). CDR3 length: 15 amino acids. Between the trimmed V and J ends, which lost 6 bases and 4 bases, there was a span of 17 bases. Germline values: CDR1 SNHLY, CDR2 FYNNEI. The DNA for the CDR3 is TGTGCCAGCAGCCGGGGATTAGTTGGTGCAGATACGCAGTATTTT. Protein product: CASSRGLVGADTQYF.

This clonotype was detected many times. This rearrangement joins TRBV4-2 to TRBJ1-6; D remains ambiguous. Deletions cut 1 base from V and 6 bases from J, with 7 bases between. This CDR3 region has 14 residues. Looked up from germline, CDR1 is LGHNA and CDR2 is YNFKEQ. DNA for the CDR3: TGTGCCAGCAGCCAAGGGGGAGCTAATTCACCCCTCCACTTT. Translation: CASSQGGANSPLHF.

This clonotype was recorded at least ten times. The chain links TRBV6-5 to TRBJ2-3; D is possibly TRBD1 or TRBD2 (5 bases each). The CDR3 spans 15 residues. The germline V gene has CDR1 MNHEY and CDR2 SVGAGI. The germline V and J ends were trimmed by 6 bases and 2 bases, with 15 bases remaining between them. The CDR3 is CASSPEGRLTDTQYF. The DNA for the CDR3 is TGTGCCAGCAGCCCCGAGGGGCGACTCACAGATACGCAGTATTTT.

The chain couples TRBV20-1 to TRBJ2-7; 9 bases agree with TRBD2. The germline gives CDR1 DFQATT, CDR2 SNEGSKA (reference sequence). V lost 6 bases and J lost 7; bases outside the gene matches: 7. The CDR3 has 12 amino acids. CDR3 in DNA: TGCAGTGCCCTAGGACTAGCGTCTGAGCAGTACTTC. Translation gives CSALGLASEQYF.

There are many counts of this clonotype. The V call is TRBV20-1, the J call TRBJ2-1, with D hard to call. The germline V gene encodes CDR1 DFQATT and CDR2 SNEGSKA (reference sequence). The CDR3 contains 14 residues. Trimming pared 2 bases from V and 0 bases from J, leaving 8 bases between. The CDR3, as DNA: TGCAGTGCTAGATACGGTAGCTCCTACAATGAGCAGTTCTTC. Protein sequence: CSARYGSSYNEQFF.

The chain recombines TRBV20-1 with TRBJ2-7; 7 bases agree with TRBD2. The CDR3 contains 12 residues. J gave up 6 bases and V 7 bases, and 9 bases lay outside the gene matches. The germline CDR1 and CDR2 sequences are DFQATT and SNEGSKA (reference sequence). The CDR3 nucleotides are TGCAGTGGCCGGGAGGCCCGTGGCGAGCAGTACTTC. Amino acid sequence: CSGREARGEQYF.

The sample holds many counts of this clonotype. This may come from a read error, since a much larger clone is one base off. The chain links TRBV6-5 to TRBJ1-6; 7 bases map to TRBD1. Looked up from germline, CDR1 is MNHEY and CDR2 is SVGAGI. This CDR3 spans 17 amino acids. V gave up 5 bases and J gave up 5 bases; unmatched junction bases: 12. DNA of the CDR3: TGTGCCAGCAGTCTCTTTTCGGGACAGAGAAATAATTCACCCCTCCACTTT. This codes for CASSLFSGQRNNSPLHF.

As for this clonotype: Lacking the conserved final phenylalanine or tryptophan, this CDR3 likely reflects a read error. V and J are TRBV6-5 and TRBJ2-7; 7 nucleotides line up with TRBD2. CDR3 length: 17 residues. V trimming: 5 bases; J trimming: 5 bases; junction bases outside the gene matches: 18. The V gene's germline CDR1 is MNHEY and CDR2 SVGAGI. CDR3 loop: CASSPHSSSGPRNEQYC. Here the CDR3 DNA reads TGTGCCAGCAGTCCACACTCTTCTAGCGGCCCTCGTAACGAGCAGTACTGC.

This clonotype has a handful of counts. The J gene is TRBJ2-4, the V gene TRBV19; D uncertain. The CDR3 extends over 16 amino acids. V was trimmed by 9 bases and J by 0 bases, leaving 18 bases between them. Germline V gene lookup returns CDR1 LNHDA and CDR2 SQIVND (reference sequence). The DNA of the CDR3 is TGTGCCAGCAGTTTGGTTTCCCACCTAGCCAAAAACATTCAGTACTTC. This translates into CASSLVSHLAKNIQYF.

V and J are TRBV20-1 and TRBJ2-7; 7 bases are shared with TRBD2. The CDR3 is made up of 15 amino acids. V gave up 6 bases and J gave up 3 bases; unmatched junction bases: 14. CDR1 is DFQATT and CDR2 is SNEGSKA in the germline V gene (reference sequence). CDR3 in DNA: TGCAGTGCCCCTCCCGCTTTGGGCGGGAGCTACGAGCAGTACTTC. It translates to CSAPPALGGSYEQYF.

Worth noting for this clonotype: A much larger clone differs by one base, so this may be a read error. This sequence joins TRBV27 and TRBJ2-6, with D unclear. The germline gives CDR1 MNHEY, CDR2 SMNVEV (reference sequence). V lost 6 bases and J lost 2, with 8 bases in between. This CDR3 contains 14 residues. CDR3 protein: CASSSNPGANVLTF. In DNA form, the CDR3 reads TGTGCCAGCAGCTCCAATCCTGGGGCCAACGTCCTGACTTTC.

Turning to this clonotype: The CDR3 does not end in the conserved phenylalanine or tryptophan, so this is likely a read error. The chain employs TRBV19 and TRBJ2-1, with 7 bases fitting TRBD2. With 4 bases clipped from V and 7 bases from J, the junction kept 7 bases outside the gene matches. From germline, CDR1 is LNHDA and CDR2 SQIVND (reference sequence). The CDR3 has 14 residues. CDR3: CASSSSGSSNEQFY. CDR3 nucleotide sequence: TGTGCCAGTAGTAGTAGCGGGTCTTCAAATGAGCAGTTCTAC.

This clonotype was seen a handful of times. This sequence joins TRBV20-1 and TRBJ2-7, with 12 nucleotides matching TRBD2. Germline V gives CDR1 DFQATT, CDR2 SNEGSKA (reference sequence). V dropped 6 bases and J dropped 3; count of bases not matched to a gene: 6. The CDR3 is made up of 14 amino acids. The CDR3 reads CSALGLAGYYEQYF. CDR3 nucleotides: TGCAGTGCCCTAGGACTAGCGGGATACTACGAGCAGTACTTC.

In its sample, this clonotype was seen many times. The chain combines TRBV6-1 with TRBJ1-1; D is unclear. Trimming stripped 8 bases from V and 0 bases from J, with 7 bases between. The CDR3 extends over 12 amino acids. Germline V gene data show CDR1 as MNHNS and CDR2 as SASEGT. The CDR3, as DNA: TGTGCCAGCGTTGAAGTGAACACTGAAGCTTTCTTT. Translating gives CASVEVNTEAFF.

The chain uses TRBV29-1 and TRBJ2-7, with D possibly being TRBD1 (6 bases). The CDR3 is 12 amino acids. CDR1 and CDR2 (germline): SQVTM, ANQGSEA. The ends were cut back, 8 bases at V and 3 bases at J, with 14 bases in the middle. The CDR3 DNA follows: TGCAGCTTGTCCAGGGGAGACTACGAGCAGTACTTC. Encoded protein: CSLSRGDYEQYF.

This clonotype was recorded many times. This chain links TRBV3-1 with TRBJ2-3; D possibly corresponds to TRBD1 (6 bases). Looked up from germline, CDR1 is LGHDT and CDR2 is YNNKEL (reference sequence). The CDR3 has 15 residues. Trimming took 0 bases from V and 2 from J, leaving 9 bases between them. Here the CDR3 reads CASSQEGDTTDTQYF. CDR3 DNA sequence: TGTGCCAGCAGCCAAGAAGGGGACACCACAGATACGCAGTATTTT.

V is TRBV20-1 and J is TRBJ2-7; possibly TRBD2 for D (7 bases). The CDR3 extends over 14 amino acids. Germline CDR1 is DFQATT and CDR2 is SNEGSKA (reference sequence). V was pared by 5 bases and J by 1 base, with 15 bases between. DNA for the CDR3: TGCAGTGCTGGGAGGGGGGGCGCTTCCTACGAGCAGTACTTC. It is translated as CSAGRGGASYEQYF.

This clonotype was detected only once. In DNA, the CDR3 is TGTGCCAGCACCCTCGGGACAGGGGTTAATCAGCCCCAGCATTTT. Its translation: CASTLGTGVNQPQHF. This chain links TRBV7-8 with TRBJ1-5; 10 bases line up with TRBD1. The trim removed 7 bases at V and 4 bases at J, leaving 7 bases unmatched. Germline values: CDR1 SGHVS, CDR2 FQNEAQ. This CDR3 contains 15 residues.

The CDR3 sequence: CASRQRPSGYEQYF. As DNA, the CDR3 is TGTGCCAGCAGACAACGGCCTAGCGGCTACGAGCAGTACTTC. The chain uses TRBV2 and TRBJ2-7, with 7 bases lining up with TRBD2. The CDR3 totals 14 residues. With 6 bases clipped from V and 3 bases from J, the junction kept 8 bases outside the gene matches. The germline CDR1 and CDR2 sequences are SNHLY and FYNNEI. The complete variable domain, with remaining parts taken from reference TRBV2 and TRBJ2-7, reads EPEVTQTPSHQVTQMGQEVILRCVPISNHLYFYWYRQILGQKVEFLVSFYNNEISEKSEIFDDQFSVERPDGSNFTLKIRSTKLEDSAMYFCASRQRPSGYEQYFGPGTRLTVT.

This sequence joins TRBV30 and TRBJ1-4; D gene uncertain. The V and J ends lost 4 bases and 8 bases respectively, with 14 bases between them. Per germline, CDR1 GTSNPN and CDR2 SVGIG (reference sequence). This CDR3 is 13 amino acids long. CDR3 region: CAWKLRVNEKLFF. CDR3 nucleotide sequence: TGTGCCTGGAAACTCAGAGTTAACGAAAAACTGTTTTTT.